These T cell receptor beta chains were read from a single sample in a study of T cells in Graves' hyperthyroidism and ophthalmopathy. TCRdb itself ran the multiplex PCR reads through MiXCR, one entry per CDR3 protein. The table includes about 350,000 distinct CDR3 sequences, roughly 14% detected once. Sample: blood. The receptors were sampled from a woman aged 30 to 39 with Graves' hyperthyroidism. Both conserved end residues are part of each CDR3. The order of the fields is J gene, V gene, CDR3 protein.

TRBJ2-1 TRBV24-1 CATSDPSPSGDYNEQFF
TRBJ2-2 TRBV7-8 CASSLTDGGGFLGELFF
TRBJ2-7 TRBV29-1 CSVQGGGDEQYF
TRBJ2-7 TRBV15 CATSSRTSGSYEQYF
TRBJ2-4 TRBV2 CASSDARRTPYIQYF
TRBJ1-1 TRBV9 CASSVLWGEPFF
TRBJ2-1 TRBV20-1 CSARGTSGSYNEQFF
TRBJ2-7 TRBV12-3/TRBV12-4 CASSFRTGGVEQYF
TRBJ1-2 TRBV28 CASRPFRGFRDLNNYGYTF
TRBJ2-3 TRBV20-1 CSARDPGTRSSTDTQYF
TRBJ1-6 TRBV20-1 CSAEKDDNSPLHF
TRBJ2-3 TRBV13 CASSSQTSESTDTQYF
TRBJ2-5 TRBV2 CASTRTEETQYF
TRBJ1-1 TRBV2 CASSVSPNLEAFF
TRBJ2-6 TRBV9 CASSLTDSSGANVLTF
TRBJ1-6 TRBV28 CASRLQPAGSPLHF
TRBJ1-5 TRBV30 CAWSVPAGPQHF
TRBJ1-6 TRBV28 CASSLWGANSPLHF
TRBJ2-7 TRBV12-3/TRBV12-4 CASSLGIGVEQYF
TRBJ2-5 TRBV3-1 CASSDLSGRARETQYF
TRBJ2-1 TRBV3-1 CASSPRAGVYNEQFF
TRBJ2-5 TRBV7-3 CASSSMGGEETQYF
TRBJ2-5 TRBV20-1 CSAEGLAGGLGETQYF
TRBJ2-1 TRBV4-2 CASSQRTPGNEQFF
TRBJ2-7 TRBV5-5 CASLGERHRGEQYF
TRBJ2-7 TRBV6-1 CASSKGGDRAHEQYF
TRBJ1-3 TRBV7-2 CASSFTLNTIYF
TRBJ2-5 TRBV25-1 CASSEPTGPTATQYF
TRBJ1-5 TRBV7-2 CASSFSGVNQPQHF
TRBJ2-1 TRBV11-2 CASSPGTSGRADEQFF
TRBJ2-7 TRBV6-2/TRBV6-3 CASSPGLTYEQYF
TRBJ2-5 TRBV11-2 CASSLGLFREVQETQYF
TRBJ2-2 TRBV29-1 CSVSRDGNTGELFF
TRBJ2-7 TRBV29-1 CSVGRSSYEQYF
TRBJ1-1 TRBV30 CAWTRNTGTEAFF
TRBJ2-4 TRBV28 CASTPGGGNIQYF
TRBJ2-1 TRBV7-6 CASSLEGRHNEQFF
TRBJ2-7 TRBV20-1 CSARRLGIGAYEQYF
TRBJ2-5 TRBV4-1 CASSHEGSDQETQYF
TRBJ2-2 TRBV2 CASREADGELFF
TRBJ2-5 TRBV6-4 CASSYADGPQETQYF
TRBJ2-1 TRBV9 CASSAENEQFF
TRBJ2-7 TRBV29-1 CSVQFSYEQYF
TRBJ2-7 TRBV5-1 CASSSTGTGPYEQYF
TRBJ1-4 TRBV2 CASRRSETGTKLFF
TRBJ2-5 TRBV5-6 CASSLVGQGMETQYF
TRBJ2-5 TRBV6-5 CASSYSSATGGTQYF
TRBJ2-5 TRBV20-1 CSLARHETQYF
TRBJ2-7 TRBV9 CASSATAGGSDEQYF
TRBJ2-1 TRBV28 CAVRRWGYNEQFF
TRBJ2-7 TRBV4-2 CASSQAFASGSTEQYF
TRBJ1-1 TRBV28 CASSLPGGRTEAFF
TRBJ2-7 TRBV30 CAWGVPGSESSAYEQYF
TRBJ2-3 TRBV7-2 CASSVKRELADTQYF
TRBJ2-5 TRBV12-3/TRBV12-4 CASSVNIAGETQYF